The clone carrying this TCR beta chain was seen repeatedly, ten times or more. As yet, its antigen is unknown. The data originate from a study of T cells in Graves' hyperthyroidism and ophthalmopathy. Overall study results and limits: Researchers report that a 13 V-J model separated ophthalmopathy from stable hyperthyroidism. Most clonotypes expanded in thyroid above 0.001 were likewise present in blood. The model identified upcoming ophthalmopathy a median about six months ahead of onset.

Per germline, CDR1 SNHLY and CDR2 FYNNEI. The CDR3 is made up of 14 amino acids. V shed 7 bases, J shed 3 bases, and the junction held 8 bases outside the gene matches. The investigators amplified TCR beta CDR3 regions from RNA transcripts. The HTBI primer set drove a first-round RT-PCR of the TCR CDR3. From the multiplex PCR reads, TCRdb called clonotypes with MiXCR, one entry per CDR3 protein. This sample yields some 570,000 distinct CDR3 sequences, of which around 14% are seen a single time; around 7% belongs to the top ten. Patients were excluded because of uncontrolled infection, other autoimmune disease, pregnancy or lactation.

The chain carries TRBV2 and TRBJ1-2; 7 bases agree with TRBD1. The TCR was taken from a woman aged 18-29 years with Graves' ophthalmopathy. Material: blood. The CDR3 DNA is TGTGCCAGCATTGCCGGGACAGTCGACTATGGCTACACCTTC. It specifies CASIAGTVDYGYTF.